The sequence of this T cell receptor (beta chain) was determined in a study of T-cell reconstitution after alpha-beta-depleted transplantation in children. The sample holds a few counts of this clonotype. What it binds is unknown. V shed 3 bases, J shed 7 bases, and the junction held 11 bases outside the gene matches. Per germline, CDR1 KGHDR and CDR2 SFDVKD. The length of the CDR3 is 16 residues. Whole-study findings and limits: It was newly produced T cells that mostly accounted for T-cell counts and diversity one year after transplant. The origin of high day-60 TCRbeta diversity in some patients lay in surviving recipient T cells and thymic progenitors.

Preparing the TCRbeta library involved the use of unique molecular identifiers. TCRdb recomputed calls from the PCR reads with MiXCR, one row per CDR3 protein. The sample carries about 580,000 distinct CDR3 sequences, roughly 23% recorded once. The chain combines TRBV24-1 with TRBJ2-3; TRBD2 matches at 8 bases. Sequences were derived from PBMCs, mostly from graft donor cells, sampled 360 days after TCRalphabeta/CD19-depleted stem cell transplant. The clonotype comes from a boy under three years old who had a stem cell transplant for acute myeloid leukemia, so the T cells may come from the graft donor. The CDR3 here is CATSDRLAGTPHTQYF. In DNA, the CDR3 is TGTGCCACCAGTGATCGGCTAGCGGGTACCCCTCATACGCAGTATTTT.